One sample yielded the 5 T cell receptor beta chains listed below, sequenced in a study of blood T cells in healthy people across ages. Using a J-beta primer mix together with a sample-barcoded 5' primer, a second PCR was run for about 6 to 12 cycles. MiXCR was run by TCRdb on the 5' RACE reads, yielding one entry per CDR3 protein. The table records roughly 1.4 million distinct CDR3 sequences, 55% to 75% of them present only once. Sequencing was performed on blood. These receptors originate from a man in his late teens or twenties in good health.

This chain uses TRBV27 with TRBJ2-1; weak D call: TRBD2 (6 bases). Germline V gene data show CDR1 as MNHEY and CDR2 as SMNVEV (reference sequence). Trimming cost V 0 bases and J 8 bases, with 17 bases left between them. The CDR3 totals 16 residues. DNA of the CDR3: TGTGCCAGCAGTTTATCTGGTAGCGGCTCTTTCCATGAGCAGTTCTTC. This gives the protein CASSLSGSGSFHEQFF.

This chain uses TRBV29-1 with TRBJ2-4; perhaps D is TRBD1 or TRBD2 (7 bases each). Germline assignment: CDR1 SQVTM and CDR2 ANQGSEA. The CDR3 sequence is 14 residues long. V shed 0 bases and J shed 13 bases, with 19 bases lying between them. CDR3 nucleotide sequence: TGCAGCGTTGAAGAGTGGGAGGGGGCGGGAGAGCAGTACTTC. Protein: CSVEEWEGAGEQYF.

The chain links TRBV4-3 to TRBJ2-6; TRBD2 might be the D (6 bases). Per germline, CDR1 LGHNA and CDR2 YSLEER. The length of the CDR3 is 20 residues. Trimming shortened V by 0 bases and J by 0 bases, and 18 bases separated the two germline ends. This CDR3 reads CASSQDVGGLLRSGANVLTF. The CDR3 DNA sequence: TGCGCCAGCAGCCAAGATGTCGGAGGACTACTCCGCTCTGGGGCCAACGTCCTGACTTTC.

This clonotype was detected only a few times. V usage is TRBV5-1 and J usage is TRBJ2-3; 11 bases are a match to TRBD2. This CDR3 comprises 16 residues. J lost 4 bases, V lost 0 bases, and 4 bases had no gene match. The germline V gene has CDR1 SGHRS and CDR2 YFSETQ. This CDR3 is CASSLGGLAGPDTQYF. The CDR3 coding sequence is TGCGCCAGCAGCTTGGGTGGACTAGCGGGCCCAGATACGCAGTATTTT.

The chain employs TRBV20-1 and TRBJ1-2; D unclear. Between the trimmed V and J ends, which lost 2 bases and 5 bases, there was a span of 9 bases. The germline CDR1 and CDR2 sequences are DFQATT and SNEGSKA (reference sequence). The CDR3 consists of 12 residues. In DNA form, the CDR3 reads TGCAGTGCTAGATCAACCAGATATGGCTACACCTTC. Protein product: CSARSTRYGYTF.